Reported below is one T cell receptor beta chain. Its antigen remains unidentified. With V trimmed by 5 bases and J by 5 bases, 2 bases remained unmatched. Looked up from germline, CDR1 is SGHTA and CDR2 is FQGNSA. The CDR3 is made up of 12 amino acids. This sample stems from a study of CD8+CD57+ T cells in acquired aplastic anemia. Study context: Isolated CD4+ and CD8+ cells, once sorted, yielded DNA averaging around 3 ug.

The TCR beta profiling, which covered VDJ combination and CDR3 sequence, was carried out using genomic DNA as the template. MiXCR was run by TCRdb on the reads, yielding one entry per CDR3 protein. This table holds just over 200,000 distinct CDR3 sequences, about 60% found once. Those patients picked for sequencing had displayed CD8+CD57+ cell expansion on flow cytometry. Severe acquired aplastic anemia was the diagnosis recorded for all patients. Whole-study results and caveats: There were twenty-nine CD8+ CDR3 sequences that occurred in both patients and controls. For CD8+ Simpson's diversity, patients and controls showed no significant difference.

The TCR was taken from a human donor with aplastic anemia. The sample comprised sorted CD4+, CD8+, or CD8+CD57+ T cells (not recorded which) from PBMCs. V gene TRBV7-2 combines with J gene TRBJ1-2; TRBD1 matches at 7 bases. The CDR3 loop reads CASSNRGYGYTF. The CDR3 DNA reads as TGTGCCAGCAGCAACAGGGGATATGGCTACACCTTC.